This T cell receptor (beta chain) was identified during a study of CD8+CD57+ T cells in acquired aplastic anemia. The overall study: The mean DNA yield obtained from sorted CD4+ and CD8+ cells came to 3 to 4 ug. Roughly 9.8 million reads, on average, were obtained for CD4+ cells from healthy donors.

At least ten counts were recorded for this clonotype. As yet, its antigen is unknown. Looked up from germline, CDR1 is DFQATT and CDR2 is SNEGSKA (reference sequence). This CDR3 contains 15 residues. Trimming left V 0 bases short and J 4 bases short, with 16 bases between. The template used for profiling TCR beta VDJ and CDR3 was genomic DNA. A single record per CDR3 protein comes from TCRdb applying MiXCR to the reads. The sample carries approximately 170,000 distinct CDR3 sequences, less than 65% recorded once. Overall study findings and caveats: Almost 30 sequences, all CD8+ CDR3, were shared between patients and controls.

This sequence joins TRBV20-1 and TRBJ2-7, with D possibly TRBD1 on 6 matching bases. Sequenced material: sorted CD4+, CD8+, or CD8+CD57+ T cells (not recorded which) from PBMCs. The sequence was collected from a human donor in good health, serving as a control. CDR3 nucleotides: TGCAGTGCTAGAGATCAACAGGGTAGCTTGTACGAGCAGTACTTC. It specifies CSARDQQGSLYEQYF.